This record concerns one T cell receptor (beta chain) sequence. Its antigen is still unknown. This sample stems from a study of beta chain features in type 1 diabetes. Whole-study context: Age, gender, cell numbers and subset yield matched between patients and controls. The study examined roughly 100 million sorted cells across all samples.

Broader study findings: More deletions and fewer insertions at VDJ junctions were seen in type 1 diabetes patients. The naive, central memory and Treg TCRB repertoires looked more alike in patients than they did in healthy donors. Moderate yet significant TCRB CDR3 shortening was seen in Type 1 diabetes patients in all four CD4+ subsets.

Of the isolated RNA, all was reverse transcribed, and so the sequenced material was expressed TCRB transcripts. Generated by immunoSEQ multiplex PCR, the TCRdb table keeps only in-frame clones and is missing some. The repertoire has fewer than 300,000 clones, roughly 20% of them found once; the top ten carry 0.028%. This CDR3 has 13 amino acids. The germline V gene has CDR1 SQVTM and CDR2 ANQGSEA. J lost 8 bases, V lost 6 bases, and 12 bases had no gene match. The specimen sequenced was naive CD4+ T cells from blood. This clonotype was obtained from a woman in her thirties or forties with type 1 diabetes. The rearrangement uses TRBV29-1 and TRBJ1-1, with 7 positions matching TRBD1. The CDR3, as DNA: TGCAGCGTACGACAGGGCTCGGCCTCCGAAGCTTTCTTT. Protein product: CSVRQGSASEAFF.